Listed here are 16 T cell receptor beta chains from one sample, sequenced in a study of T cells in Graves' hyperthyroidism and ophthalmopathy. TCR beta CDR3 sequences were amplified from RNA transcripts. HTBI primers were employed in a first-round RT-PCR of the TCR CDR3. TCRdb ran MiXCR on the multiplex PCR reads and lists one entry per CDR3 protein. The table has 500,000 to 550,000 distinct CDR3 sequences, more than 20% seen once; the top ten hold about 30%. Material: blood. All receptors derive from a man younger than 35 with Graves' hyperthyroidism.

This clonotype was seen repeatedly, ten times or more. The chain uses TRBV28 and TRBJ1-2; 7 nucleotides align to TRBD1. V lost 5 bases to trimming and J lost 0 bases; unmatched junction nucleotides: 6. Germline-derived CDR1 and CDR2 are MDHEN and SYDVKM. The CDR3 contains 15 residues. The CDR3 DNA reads TGTGCCAGCAGTCTCACAGGGGACCCTAACTATGGCTACACCTTC. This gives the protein CASSLTGDPNYGYTF.

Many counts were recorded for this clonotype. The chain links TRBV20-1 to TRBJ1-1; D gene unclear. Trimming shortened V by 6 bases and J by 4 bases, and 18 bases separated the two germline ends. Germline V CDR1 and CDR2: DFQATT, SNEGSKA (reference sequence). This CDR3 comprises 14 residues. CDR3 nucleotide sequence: TGCAGTGCGCCGGACGTGCAATGGGGCACTGAAGCTTTCTTT. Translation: CSAPDVQWGTEAFF.

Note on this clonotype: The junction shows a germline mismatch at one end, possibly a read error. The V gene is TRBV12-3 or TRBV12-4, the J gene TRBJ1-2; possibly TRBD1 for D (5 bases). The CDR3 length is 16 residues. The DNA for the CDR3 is TGCGCCAGCAGCTCTAATTCCGACAGCCTATTGAATGGCTACACCTTC. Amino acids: CASSSNSDSLLNGYTF.

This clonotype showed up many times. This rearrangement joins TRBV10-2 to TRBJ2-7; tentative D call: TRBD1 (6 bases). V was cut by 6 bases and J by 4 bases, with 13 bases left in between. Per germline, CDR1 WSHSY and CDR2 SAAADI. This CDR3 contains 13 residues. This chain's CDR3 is CASRGAAPYEQYF. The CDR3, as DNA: TGCGCCAGCAGGGGGGCCGCCCCATACGAGCAGTACTTC.

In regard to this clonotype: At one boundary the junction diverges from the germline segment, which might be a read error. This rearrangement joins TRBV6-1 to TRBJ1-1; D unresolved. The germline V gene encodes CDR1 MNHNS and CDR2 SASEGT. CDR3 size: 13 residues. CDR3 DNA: TGTGCCAGCAGTGAAGTTGGGCAGGAGGCCTCCTATTTT. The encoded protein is CASSEVGQEASYF.

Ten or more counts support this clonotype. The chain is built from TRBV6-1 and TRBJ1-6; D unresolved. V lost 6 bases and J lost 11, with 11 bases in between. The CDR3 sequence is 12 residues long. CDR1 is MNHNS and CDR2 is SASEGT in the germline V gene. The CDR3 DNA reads TGTGCCAGCAGAGAACCAAGGCCACCCCTCCACTTT. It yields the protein CASREPRPPLHF.

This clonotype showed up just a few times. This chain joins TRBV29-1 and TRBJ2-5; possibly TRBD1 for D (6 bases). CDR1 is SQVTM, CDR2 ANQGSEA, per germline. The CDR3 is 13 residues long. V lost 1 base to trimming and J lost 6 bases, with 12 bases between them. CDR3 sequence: CSVEASRGKTQYF. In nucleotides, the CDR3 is TGCAGCGTTGAAGCGAGCAGGGGAAAGACCCAGTACTTC.

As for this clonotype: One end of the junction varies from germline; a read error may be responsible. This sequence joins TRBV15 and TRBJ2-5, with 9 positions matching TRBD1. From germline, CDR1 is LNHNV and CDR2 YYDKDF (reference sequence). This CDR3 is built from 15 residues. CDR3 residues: CASSREGTGQETQYF. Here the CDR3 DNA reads TGTGCCAGCAGCAGAGAGGGGACAGGGCAAGAGACCCAGTACTTC.

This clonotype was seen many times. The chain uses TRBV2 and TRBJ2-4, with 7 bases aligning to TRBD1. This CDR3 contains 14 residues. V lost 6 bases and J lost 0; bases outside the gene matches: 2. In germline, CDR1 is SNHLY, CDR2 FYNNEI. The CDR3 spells CASRRGPAKNIQYF. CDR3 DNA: TGTGCCAGCAGAAGGGGGCCAGCCAAAAACATTCAGTACTTC.

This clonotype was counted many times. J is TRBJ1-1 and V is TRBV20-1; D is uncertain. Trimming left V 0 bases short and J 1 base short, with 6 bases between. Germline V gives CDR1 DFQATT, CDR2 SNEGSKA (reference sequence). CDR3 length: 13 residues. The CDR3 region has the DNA TGCAGTGCTAGAGATCCAGGGAACACTGAAGCTTTCTTT. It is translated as CSARDPGNTEAFF.

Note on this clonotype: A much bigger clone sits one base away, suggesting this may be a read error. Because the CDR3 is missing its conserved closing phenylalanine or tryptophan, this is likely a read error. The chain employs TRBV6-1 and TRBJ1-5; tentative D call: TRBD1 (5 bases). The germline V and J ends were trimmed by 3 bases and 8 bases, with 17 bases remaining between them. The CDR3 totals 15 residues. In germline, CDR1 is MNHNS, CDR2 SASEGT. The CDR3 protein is CASSETIFVGEPQHL. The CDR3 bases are TGTGCCAGCAGTGAGACCATCTTTGTGGGGGAGCCCCAGCATTTG.

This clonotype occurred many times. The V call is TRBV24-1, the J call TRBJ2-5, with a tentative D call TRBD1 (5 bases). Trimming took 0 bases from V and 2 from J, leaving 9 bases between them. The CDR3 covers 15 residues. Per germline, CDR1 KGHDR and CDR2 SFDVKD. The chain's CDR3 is CATSDLQGSQETQYF. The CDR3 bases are TGTGCCACCAGTGATTTGCAGGGCAGTCAAGAGACCCAGTACTTC.

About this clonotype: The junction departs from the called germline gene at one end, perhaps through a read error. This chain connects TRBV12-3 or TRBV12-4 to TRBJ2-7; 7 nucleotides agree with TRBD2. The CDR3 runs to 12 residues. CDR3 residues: CASGQGGSRVRF. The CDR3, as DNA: TGTGCCAGCGGTCAGGGAGGGAGCAGGGTAAGATTC.

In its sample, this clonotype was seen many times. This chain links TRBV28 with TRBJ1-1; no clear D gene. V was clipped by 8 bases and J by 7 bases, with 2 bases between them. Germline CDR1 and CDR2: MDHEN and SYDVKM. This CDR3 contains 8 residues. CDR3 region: CASGEAFF. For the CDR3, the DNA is TGTGCCAGCGGTGAAGCTTTCTTT. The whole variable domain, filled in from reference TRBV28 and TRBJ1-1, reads DVKVTQSSRYLVKRTGEKVFLECVQDMDHENMFWYRQDPGLGLRLIYFSYDVKMKEKGDIPEGYSVSREKKERFSLILESASTNQTSMYLCASGEAFFGQGTRLTVV.

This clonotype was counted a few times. The CDR3 reads CASKSFSGGLYEQYF. In DNA, the CDR3 is TGCGCCAGCAAGTCTTTTAGCGGGGGGCTCTACGAGCAGTACTTC. V and J are TRBV10-2 and TRBJ2-7, with TRBD2 matching over 10 bases. Germline lookup yields CDR1 WSHSY and CDR2 SAAADI. The CDR3 length is 15 residues. Losses at the gene ends were 7 bases for V and 3 bases for J; bases not matched to a gene: 9.

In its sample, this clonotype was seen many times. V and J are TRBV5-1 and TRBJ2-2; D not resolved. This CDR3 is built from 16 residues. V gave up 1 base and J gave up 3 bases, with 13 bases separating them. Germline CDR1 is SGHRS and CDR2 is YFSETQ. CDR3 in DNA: TGCGCCAGCAGCTTGAGGACCGCTCGGGACACCGGGGAGCTGTTTTTT. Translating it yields CASSLRTARDTGELFF.